The subject of this entry is one TCR beta chain. Profiling relied on immunoSEQ multiplex PCR, and the TCRdb table lists in-frame clones only, not all of them. This sample has over 70,000 clones, with around 83% found just once. This sample was included in a study of blood T cell repertoires in COVID-19. Across the study: Nucleic acid was either cDNA or gDNA, and it came from T cells, B-cell-depleted T cells, or PBMCs.

The CDR3 loop spans 16 amino acids. CDR1 and CDR2 (germline): MDHEN, SYDVKM. Trimming cost V 4 bases and J 6 bases, with 21 bases left between them. This clonotype was obtained from a man aged 30 to 45 with COVID-19, enrolled during active disease. Sequenced material: peripheral blood. The V call is TRBV28, the J call TRBJ1-1; perhaps TRBD1 as D (5 bases). The CDR3 DNA follows: TGTGCCAGCAGTTATGCGGGGGGGGTCTTGAGATCTGAAGCTTTCTTT. It specifies CASSYAGGVLRSEAFF.